A single sample is the source of the 17 T cell receptor beta chains below, sequenced in a study of blood T cell repertoires in COVID-19. Measured with immunoSEQ multiplex PCR; TCRdb has only the in-frame clones, and not every one. The sample has roughly 100,000 clones; about four fifths are singletons. Sequencing was carried out using peripheral blood. These receptors were taken from a man aged 55 to 69 with acute or convalescent COVID-19.

This chain links TRBV28 with TRBJ1-6; a possible D gene is TRBD1 (6 bases). Trimming shortened V by 5 bases and J by 13 bases, and 12 bases separated the two germline ends. Germline V gene lookup returns CDR1 MDHEN and CDR2 SYDVKM. The CDR3 covers 12 residues. The DNA for the CDR3 is TGTGCCAGCAGTCTCCCAAGGGGGCCCCTCCACTTT. Encoded protein: CASSLPRGPLHF.

The chain is built from TRBV7-8 and TRBJ1-5; TRBD1 matches 8 bases. V gave up 2 bases and J gave up 6 bases; unmatched junction bases: 9. The germline V gene has CDR1 SGHVS and CDR2 FQNEAQ. CDR3 size: 16 residues. CDR3 in amino acids: CASSLLFQGARQPQHF. CDR3 DNA sequence: TGTGCCAGCAGCTTACTCTTCCAGGGGGCTCGTCAGCCCCAGCATTTT.

The V gene is TRBV5-1, the J gene TRBJ2-1; 9 nucleotides line up with TRBD1. Germline loops: CDR1 SGHRS, CDR2 YFSETQ. V was clipped by 4 bases and J by 3 bases; unmatched bases: 5. The CDR3 runs 15 residues. This CDR3 reads CASSKGQGVYNEQFF. The CDR3 DNA sequence: TGCGCCAGCAGCAAGGGACAGGGTGTCTACAATGAGCAGTTCTTC.

In its sample, this clone was seen once. This chain links TRBV18 with TRBJ2-4; 9 bases fit TRBD1. J lost 6 bases, V lost 1 base, and 4 bases had no gene match. CDR1 and CDR2 (germline): KGHSH, LQKENI. CDR3 size: 15 residues. CDR3 sequence reads: CASSPLGQGLNIQYF. The CDR3, as DNA: TGTGCCAGCTCACCACTGGGACAGGGCCTAAACATTCAGTACTTC. Full variable domain (outside the CDR3, taken from reference TRBV18 and TRBJ2-4): NAGVMQNPRHLVRRRGQEARLRCSPMKGHSHVYWYRQLPEEGLKFMVYLQKENIIDESGMPKERFSAEFPKEGPSILRIQQVVRGDSAAYFCASSPLGQGLNIQYFGAGTRLSVL.

The chain couples TRBV29-1 to TRBJ2-3, with D perhaps TRBD2 (5 bases). The CDR3 length is 14 residues. V was trimmed by 2 bases and J by 0 bases, leaving 9 bases between them. Per germline, CDR1 SQVTM and CDR2 ANQGSEA. The CDR3 DNA follows: TGCAGCGTTGAACGGGGTATGAGCACAGATACGCAGTATTTT. Encoded protein: CSVERGMSTDTQYF.

CDR3 sequence reads: CASSVEQKNTEAFF. CDR3 DNA sequence: TGTGCCAGCAGCGTAGAACAGAAGAACACTGAAGCTTTCTTT. The chain links TRBV9 to TRBJ1-1; D is uncertain. Germline CDR1 reads SGDLS; CDR2 reads YYNGEE. V shed 0 bases and J shed 1 base, with 7 bases lying between them. The CDR3 has 14 amino acids.

The rearrangement uses TRBV6-9 and TRBJ2-7, with D possibly TRBD2 on 6 matching bases. This CDR3 is 15 amino acids long. Germline values: CDR1 MNHGY, CDR2 SVAAGI. Trimming stripped 5 bases from V and 3 bases from J, with 17 bases between. Here the CDR3 DNA reads TGTGCCAGCAGTCCCTTATATGGGACTCTCTACGAGCAGTACGTC. Protein sequence: CASSPLYGTLYEQYV.

The rearrangement uses TRBV6-2 or TRBV6-3 and TRBJ1-2; no reliable D call. The ends were cut back, 2 bases at V and 6 bases at J, with 7 bases in the middle. The CDR3 length is 12 residues. From germline, CDR1 is MNHEY and CDR2 SVGEGT. CDR3 coding DNA: TGTGCCAGCAGTTACGCCGGGAATGGCTACACCTTC. Translation: CASSYAGNGYTF.

The V call is TRBV7-2, the J call TRBJ1-1, with D tentatively TRBD1 (6 bases). Germline V gene data show CDR1 as SGHTA and CDR2 as FQGNSA. This CDR3 is 14 amino acids long. The V end was cut by 1 base, the J end by 6 bases, with 12 bases between. CDR3 loop: CASSLVRTAAEAFF. The CDR3 DNA reads as TGTGCCAGCAGCTTAGTTCGGACAGCTGCTGAAGCTTTCTTT.

The genes are TRBV5-1 and TRBJ2-7; 11 positions match TRBD2. This CDR3 comprises 15 residues. The germline CDR1 and CDR2 sequences are SGHRS and YFSETQ. Trimming took 4 bases from V and 3 from J; bases not matched to a gene: 6. CDR3 DNA sequence: TGCGCCAGCAGCAAACTGACTAGCGGGATCTACGAGCAGTACTTC. It is translated as CASSKLTSGIYEQYF. Variable domain in full (rest from reference TRBV5-1 and TRBJ2-7): KAGVTQTPRYLIKTRGQQVTLSCSPISGHRSVSWYQQTPGQGLQFLFEYFSETQRNKGNFPGRFSGRQFSNSRSEMNVSTLELGDSALYLCASSKLTSGIYEQYFGPGTRLTVT.

The V and J genes are TRBV24-1 and TRBJ2-1, with a tentative D call TRBD2 (5 bases). This CDR3 region has 14 residues. Deletions cut 0 bases from V and 9 bases from J, with 11 bases between. Germline lookup yields CDR1 KGHDR and CDR2 SFDVKD. The CDR3 reads CATSDLNHGSEQFF. For the CDR3, the DNA is TGTGCCACCAGTGATTTGAACCATGGGAGTGAGCAGTTCTTC.

The genes are TRBV21-1 and TRBJ2-5; the table's D call, TRBD1, was not checked against the DNA. TRBV21-1 is recorded as a pseudogene. The CDR3 totals 14 residues. The CDR3 here is CATKGQGDQETQYF. The CDR3 DNA sequence: TGTGCCACCAAGGGACAGGGGGACCAAGAGACCCAGTACTTC.

CDR3 loop: CASSWGTGGDEQFF. The CDR3 DNA follows: TGCGCCAGCAGCTGGGGAACAGGGGGCGATGAGCAGTTCTTC. The V gene is TRBV5-1, the J gene TRBJ2-1, with 9 nucleotides matching TRBD1. The CDR3 is 14 residues long. The V segment lost 3 bases and the J segment 8 bases; nucleotides outside the gene matches: 6. CDR1 and CDR2 from the germline V gene are SGHRS and YFSETQ.

The CDR3 nucleotides read TGTGCCAGTAGTGGATGGGGACAGGGGCGGGGAAGAACTGAAGCTTTCTTT. Protein product: CASSGWGQGRGRTEAFF. The genes are TRBV19 and TRBJ1-1; 10 bases are shared with TRBD1. CDR1 is LNHDA, CDR2 SQIVND, per germline (reference sequence). The CDR3 runs 17 residues. J lost 5 bases, V lost 5 bases, and 14 bases had no gene match.

The chain is built from TRBV7-8 and TRBJ2-6; D remains ambiguous. Germline CDR1 reads SGHVS; CDR2 reads FQNEAQ. This CDR3 has 15 residues. Trimming cost V 5 bases and J 0 bases, with 8 bases left between them. The CDR3 loop is CASSPEASGANVLTF. The CDR3 nucleotides are TGTGCCAGCAGCCCTGAGGCCTCTGGGGCCAACGTCCTGACTTTC.

The V and J genes are TRBV27 and TRBJ2-3, with D maybe TRBD2 (6 bases). V lost 1 base, J lost 1 base, and 9 bases lay in between. The germline CDR1 and CDR2 sequences are MNHEY and SMNVEV (reference sequence). The CDR3 consists of 15 residues. Here the CDR3 DNA reads TGTGCCAGCAGTTTATGGGAGGCCCGCACAGATACGCAGTATTTT. Translated: CASSLWEARTDTQYF.

With respect to this clone: This specimen includes other DNA sequences encoding the same CDR3. The chain recombines TRBV18 with TRBJ2-7, with D uncertain. Trimming took 3 bases from V and 4 from J, leaving 4 bases between them. CDR1 KGHSH and CDR2 LQKENI come from the germline V gene. The CDR3 sequence is 11 residues long. CDR3 sequence: CASSPGYEQYF. DNA for the CDR3: TGTGCCAGCTCACCCGGGTACGAGCAGTACTTC.